This TCR beta chain was profiled in a study of shared clonotypes between healthy human individuals. On this clone itself: The antigen is not known.

CDR1 is SGHDT and CDR2 is YYEEEE in the germline V gene. Trimming took 1 base from V and 4 from J; bases not matched to a gene: 0. The CDR3 is made up of 13 amino acids. The authors divided CD4+ cells into CD45RA+ naive and CD45RA-negative memory subsets. Per the authors' pipeline: As immunoSEQ supplied junction-only sequences (without quality scores), filtering differed. Repertoires were generated with immunoSEQ multiplex PCR, while TCRdb's copy carries only in-frame clones and drops some. V and J calls plus clone size are reproduced from that table; the DNA served to infer D and trimming. This sample has 650,000 to 750,000 clones, with 72% found just once. Overall study results and limits: Represented genetic and exposure-history diversity was restricted by having few donors. Rarefaction gave evidence that sorted-subset sequencing remained incomplete despite large depth.

V usage is TRBV5-6 and J usage is TRBJ1-2; the match to TRBD1 covers 8 bases. The clonotype comes from a woman aged 25 to 39 in good health. The material sequenced was memory CD4+ T cells sorted from blood. Subset: CD45RA-negative fraction. CDR3 DNA: TGTGCCAGCAGCTTGCAGGGGGCCTATGGCTACACCTTC. Encoded protein: CASSLQGAYGYTF.